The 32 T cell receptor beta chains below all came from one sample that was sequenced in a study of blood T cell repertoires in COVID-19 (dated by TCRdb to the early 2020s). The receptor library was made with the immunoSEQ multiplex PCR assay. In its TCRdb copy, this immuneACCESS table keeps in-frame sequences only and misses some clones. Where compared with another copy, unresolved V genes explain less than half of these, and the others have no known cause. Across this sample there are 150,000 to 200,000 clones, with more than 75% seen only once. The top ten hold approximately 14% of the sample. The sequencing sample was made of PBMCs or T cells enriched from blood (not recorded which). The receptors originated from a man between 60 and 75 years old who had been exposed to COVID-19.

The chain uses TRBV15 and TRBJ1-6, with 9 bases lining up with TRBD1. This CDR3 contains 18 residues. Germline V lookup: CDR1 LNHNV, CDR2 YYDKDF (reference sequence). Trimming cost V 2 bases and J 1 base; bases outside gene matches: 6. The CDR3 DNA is TGTGCCACCAGCAGATCCCGGGACAGGGTTTCCTATAATTCACCCCTCCACTTT. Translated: CATSRSRDRVSYNSPLHF.

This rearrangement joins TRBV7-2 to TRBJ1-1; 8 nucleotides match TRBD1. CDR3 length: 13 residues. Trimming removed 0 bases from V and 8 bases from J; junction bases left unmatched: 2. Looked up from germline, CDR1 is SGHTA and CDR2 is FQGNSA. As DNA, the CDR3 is TGTGCCAGCAGCTTAGCTTGGACAGGGGAAGCTTTCTTT. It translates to CASSLAWTGEAFF.

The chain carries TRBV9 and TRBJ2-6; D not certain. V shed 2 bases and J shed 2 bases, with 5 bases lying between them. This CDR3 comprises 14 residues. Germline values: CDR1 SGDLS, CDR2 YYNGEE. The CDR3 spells CASSVSTGANVLTF. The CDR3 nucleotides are TGTGCCAGCAGCGTTTCAACTGGGGCCAACGTCCTGACTTTC.

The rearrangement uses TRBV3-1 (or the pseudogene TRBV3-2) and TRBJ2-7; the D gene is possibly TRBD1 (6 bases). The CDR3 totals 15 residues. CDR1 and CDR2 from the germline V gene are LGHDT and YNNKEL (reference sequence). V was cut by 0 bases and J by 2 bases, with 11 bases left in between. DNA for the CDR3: TGTGCCAGCAGCCAAGAACAGGGACCCCCCTACGAGCAGTACTTC. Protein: CASSQEQGPPYEQYF.

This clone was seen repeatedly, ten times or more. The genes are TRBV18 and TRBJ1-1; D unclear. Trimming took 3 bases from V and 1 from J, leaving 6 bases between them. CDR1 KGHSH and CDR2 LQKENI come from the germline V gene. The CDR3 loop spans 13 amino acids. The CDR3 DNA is TGTGCCAGCTCACCTACAGCGAACACTGAAGCTTTCTTT. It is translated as CASSPTANTEAFF.

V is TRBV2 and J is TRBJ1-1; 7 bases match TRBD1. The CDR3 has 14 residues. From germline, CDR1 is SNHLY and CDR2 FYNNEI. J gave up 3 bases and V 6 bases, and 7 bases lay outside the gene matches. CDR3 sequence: CASRADRVDTEAFF. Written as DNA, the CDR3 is TGTGCCAGCAGGGCTGACAGGGTGGACACTGAAGCTTTCTTT.

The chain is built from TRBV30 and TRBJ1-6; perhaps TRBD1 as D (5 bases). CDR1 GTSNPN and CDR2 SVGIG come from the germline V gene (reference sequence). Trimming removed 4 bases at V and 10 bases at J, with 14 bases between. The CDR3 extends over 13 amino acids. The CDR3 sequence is CAWTVGRDSPLHF. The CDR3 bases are TGTGCCTGGACTGTGGGGAGGGACTCACCCCTCCACTTT.

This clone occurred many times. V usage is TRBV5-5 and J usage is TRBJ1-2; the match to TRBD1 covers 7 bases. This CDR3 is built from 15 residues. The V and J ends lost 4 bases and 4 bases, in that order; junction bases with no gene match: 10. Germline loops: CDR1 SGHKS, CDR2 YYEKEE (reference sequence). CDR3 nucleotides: TGTGCCAGCAGCGCACCGGGACAGAGGGCCTATGGCTACACCTTC. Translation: CASSAPGQRAYGYTF.

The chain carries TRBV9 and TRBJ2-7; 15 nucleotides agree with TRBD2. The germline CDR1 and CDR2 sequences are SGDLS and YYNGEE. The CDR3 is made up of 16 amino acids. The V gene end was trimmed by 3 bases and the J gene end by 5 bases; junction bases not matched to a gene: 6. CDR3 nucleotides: TGTGCCAGCAGCGCCCACGGACTAGCGGGAGGGAACGAGCAGTACTTC. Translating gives CASSAHGLAGGNEQYF.

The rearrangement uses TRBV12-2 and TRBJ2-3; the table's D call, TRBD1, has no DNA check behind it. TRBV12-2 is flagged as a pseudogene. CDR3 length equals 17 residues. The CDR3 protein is CASRLVGSRARTDTQYF. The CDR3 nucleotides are TGTGCAAGTCGCTTAGTCGGTTCCAGGGCTCGCACAGATACGCAGTATTTT.

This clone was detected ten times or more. CDR3 in amino acids: CATRDSSNYGYTF. The CDR3 DNA reads TGTGCCACCAGAGACAGCTCTAACTATGGCTACACCTTC. The chain recombines TRBV24-1 with TRBJ1-2; D is possibly TRBD1 (5 bases). With 7 bases removed from V and 0 bases from J, the gap between germline ends came to 8 bases. Germline lookup yields CDR1 KGHDR and CDR2 SFDVKD. The CDR3 length is 13 residues.

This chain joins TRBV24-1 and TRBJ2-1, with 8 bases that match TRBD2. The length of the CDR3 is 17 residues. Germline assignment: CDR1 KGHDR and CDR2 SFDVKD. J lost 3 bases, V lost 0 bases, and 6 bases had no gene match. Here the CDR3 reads CATSDLGLADNYNEQFF. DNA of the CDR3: TGTGCCACCAGTGATTTGGGACTAGCAGATAACTACAATGAGCAGTTCTTC.

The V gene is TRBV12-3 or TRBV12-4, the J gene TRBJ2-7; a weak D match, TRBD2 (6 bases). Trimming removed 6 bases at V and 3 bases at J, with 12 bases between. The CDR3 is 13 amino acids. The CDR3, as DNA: TGTGCCAGCAGCCCTATGGGGGGCTACGAGCAGTACTTC. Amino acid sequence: CASSPMGGYEQYF.

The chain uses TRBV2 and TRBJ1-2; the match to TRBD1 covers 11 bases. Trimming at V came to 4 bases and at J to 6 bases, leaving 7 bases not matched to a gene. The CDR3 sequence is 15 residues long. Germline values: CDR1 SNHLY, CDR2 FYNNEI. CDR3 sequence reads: CASSVPGQGVNGYTF. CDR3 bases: TGTGCCAGCAGTGTACCGGGACAGGGGGTGAATGGCTACACCTTC. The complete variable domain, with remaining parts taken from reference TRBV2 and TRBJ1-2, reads EPEVTQTPSHQVTQMGQEVILRCVPISNHLYFYWYRQILGQKVEFLVSFYNNEISEKSEIFDDQFSVERPDGSNFTLKIRSTKLEDSAMYFCASSVPGQGVNGYTFGSGTRLTVV.

CDR3 loop: CASQDRGGQPQHF. CDR3 DNA sequence: TGTGCCAGCCAGGACAGGGGGGGTCAGCCCCAGCATTTT. V and J are TRBV19 and TRBJ1-5; 10 nucleotides align to TRBD1. J lost 6 bases, V lost 9 bases, and 5 bases had no gene match. Germline V gene sequence: CDR1 LNHDA, CDR2 SQIVND (reference sequence). The CDR3 has 13 residues.

DNA for the CDR3: TGCGCCAGCAGTCCCCTTCAGGAGGGGCCGAACAATGAGCAGTTCTTC. This codes for CASSPLQEGPNNEQFF. The chain recombines TRBV5-1 with TRBJ2-1, with a weak D call TRBD2 (6 bases). Looked up from germline, CDR1 is SGHRS and CDR2 is YFSETQ. The CDR3 has 16 amino acids. Trimming cost V 5 bases and J 5 bases, with 20 bases left between them.

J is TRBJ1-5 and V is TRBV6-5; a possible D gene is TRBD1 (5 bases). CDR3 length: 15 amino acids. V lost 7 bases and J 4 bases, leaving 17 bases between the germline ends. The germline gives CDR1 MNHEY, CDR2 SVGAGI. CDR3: CASTRNTGENQPQHF. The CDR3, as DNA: TGTGCCAGCACCAGAAACACGGGGGAGAATCAGCCCCAGCATTTT.

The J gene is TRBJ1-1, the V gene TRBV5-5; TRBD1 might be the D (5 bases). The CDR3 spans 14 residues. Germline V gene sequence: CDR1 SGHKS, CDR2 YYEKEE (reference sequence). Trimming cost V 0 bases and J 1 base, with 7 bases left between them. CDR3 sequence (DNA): TGTGCCAGCAGCTTGGTGACAGCGAACACTGAAGCTTTCTTT. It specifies CASSLVTANTEAFF.

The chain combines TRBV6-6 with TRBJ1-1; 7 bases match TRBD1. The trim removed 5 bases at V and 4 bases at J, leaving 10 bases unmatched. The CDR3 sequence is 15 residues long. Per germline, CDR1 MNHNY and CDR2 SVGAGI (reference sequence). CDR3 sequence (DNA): TGTGCCAGCAGTGGAACCGGGACAGTGGGCACTGAAGCTTTCTTT. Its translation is CASSGTGTVGTEAFF.

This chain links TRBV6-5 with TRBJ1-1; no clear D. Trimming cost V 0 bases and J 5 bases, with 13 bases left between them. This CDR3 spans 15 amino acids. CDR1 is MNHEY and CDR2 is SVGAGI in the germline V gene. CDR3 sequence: CASSYSTSPGTEAFF. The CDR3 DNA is TGTGCCAGCAGTTACTCGACTTCCCCGGGGACTGAAGCTTTCTTT.

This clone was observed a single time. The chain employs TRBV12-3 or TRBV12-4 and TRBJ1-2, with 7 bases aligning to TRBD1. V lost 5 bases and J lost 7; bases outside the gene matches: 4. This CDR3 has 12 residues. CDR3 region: CASSDRVLGYTF. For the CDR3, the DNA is TGTGCCAGCAGTGACAGGGTACTTGGCTACACCTTC.

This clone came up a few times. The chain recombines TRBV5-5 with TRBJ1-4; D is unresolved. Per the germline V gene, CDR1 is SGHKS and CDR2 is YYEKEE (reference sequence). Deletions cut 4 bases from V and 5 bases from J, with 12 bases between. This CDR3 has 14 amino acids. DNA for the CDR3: TGTGCCAGCAGCATTACCCCCAGGAATGAAAAACTGTTTTTT. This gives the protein CASSITPRNEKLFF.

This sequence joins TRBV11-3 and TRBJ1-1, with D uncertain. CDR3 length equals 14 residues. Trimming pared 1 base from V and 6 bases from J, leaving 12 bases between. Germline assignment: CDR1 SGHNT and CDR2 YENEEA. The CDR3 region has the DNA TGTGCCAGCAGCTTAGCGGAGGGAGTTTCTGAAGCTTTCTTT. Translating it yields CASSLAEGVSEAFF.

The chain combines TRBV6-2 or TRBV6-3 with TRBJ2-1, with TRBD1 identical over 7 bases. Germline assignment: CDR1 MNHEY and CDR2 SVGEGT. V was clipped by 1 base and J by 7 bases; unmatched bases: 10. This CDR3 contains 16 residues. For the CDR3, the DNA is TGTGCCAGCAGTTACTTTCCGGGACAGCGTAGTAATGAGCAGTTCTTC. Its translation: CASSYFPGQRSNEQFF.

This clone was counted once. The DNA for the CDR3 is TGTGCCAGCAGCCCATTCTCCGGGACAGCCAACACTGAAGCTTTCTTT. Protein sequence: CASSPFSGTANTEAFF. The rearrangement joins TRBV7-3 to TRBJ1-1, with 7 bases aligning to TRBD1. CDR3 length: 16 amino acids. J gave up 2 bases and V 5 bases, and 11 bases lay outside the gene matches. Germline V lookup: CDR1 SGHTA, CDR2 FQGTGA.

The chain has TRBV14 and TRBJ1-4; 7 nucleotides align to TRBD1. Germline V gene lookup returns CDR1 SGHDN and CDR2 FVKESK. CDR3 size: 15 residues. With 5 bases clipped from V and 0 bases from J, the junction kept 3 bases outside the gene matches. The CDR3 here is CASSSQGATNEKLFF. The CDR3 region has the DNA TGTGCCAGCAGCTCTCAGGGGGCAACTAATGAAAAACTGTTTTTT.

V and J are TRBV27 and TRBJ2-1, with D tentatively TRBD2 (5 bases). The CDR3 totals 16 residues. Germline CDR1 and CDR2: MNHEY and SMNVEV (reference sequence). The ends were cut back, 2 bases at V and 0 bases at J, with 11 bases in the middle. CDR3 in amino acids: CASSLRTTSSYNEQFF. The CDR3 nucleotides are TGTGCCAGCAGTTTAAGGACCACTAGCTCCTACAATGAGCAGTTCTTC.

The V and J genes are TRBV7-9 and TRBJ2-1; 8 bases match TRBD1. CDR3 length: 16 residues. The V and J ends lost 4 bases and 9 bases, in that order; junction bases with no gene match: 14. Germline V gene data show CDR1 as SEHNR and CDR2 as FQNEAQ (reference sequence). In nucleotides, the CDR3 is TGTGCCAGCAGCTCGGACGGGACAGGTCTTTTAGGTGAGCAGTTCTTC. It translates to CASSSDGTGLLGEQFF.

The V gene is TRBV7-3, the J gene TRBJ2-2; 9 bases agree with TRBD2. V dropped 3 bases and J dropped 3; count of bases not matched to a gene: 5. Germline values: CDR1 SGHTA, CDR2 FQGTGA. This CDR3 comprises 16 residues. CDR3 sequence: CASSFVAGADTGELFF. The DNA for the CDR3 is TGTGCCAGCAGCTTCGTAGCGGGGGCAGACACCGGGGAGCTGTTTTTT.

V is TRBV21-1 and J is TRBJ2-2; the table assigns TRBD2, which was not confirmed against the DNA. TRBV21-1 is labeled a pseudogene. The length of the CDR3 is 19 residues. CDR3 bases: TGTGCCAGCAGCAAAACTCCTAGCGGGAGGGCCGCGAACACCGGGGAGCTGTTTTTT. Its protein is CASSKTPSGRAANTGELFF.

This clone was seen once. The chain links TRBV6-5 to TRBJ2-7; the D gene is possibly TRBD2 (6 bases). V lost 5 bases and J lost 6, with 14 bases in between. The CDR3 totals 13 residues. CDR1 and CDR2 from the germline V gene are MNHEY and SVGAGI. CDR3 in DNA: TGTGCCAGCAGTCGGACTACCTCGGGCGAGCAGTACTTC. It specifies CASSRTTSGEQYF.

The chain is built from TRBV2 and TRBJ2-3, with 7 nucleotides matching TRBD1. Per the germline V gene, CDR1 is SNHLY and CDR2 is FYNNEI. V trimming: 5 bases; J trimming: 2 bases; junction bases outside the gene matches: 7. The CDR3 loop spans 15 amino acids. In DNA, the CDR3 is TGTGCCAGCAGTCTACAGGGGTTGGACACAGATACGCAGTATTTT. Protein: CASSLQGLDTDTQYF.